This T cell receptor (beta chain) was identified during a study of OX40 agonist ivuxolimab in advanced cancers. For the study at large: Recorded diagnoses for dose-escalation patients were hepatocellular carcinoma, melanoma, renal cell or head and neck cancer.

Study observations and caveats: Clones of CD4+ and CD8+ blood T cells grew by week 6 at doses of 0.1 to 3.0 mg/kg. Undetermined was the antigen specificity of the expanded peripheral T cells.

The germline gives CDR1 MNHEY, CDR2 SVGAGI. This CDR3 is 15 amino acids long. J lost 10 bases, V lost 4 bases, and 7 bases had no gene match. Assay: immunoSEQ multiplex PCR; the TCRdb copy retains only in-frame clones and omits some. The table lists about 64,000 clones, around 80% of them singletons, with approximately 1.2% in the top ten. Notes on this clone: The antigen is undetermined.

J is TRBJ1-6 and V is TRBV6-5, with 10 bases matching TRBD1. Sequenced material: CD4+ or CD8+ T cells sorted from blood, taken in a trial of the OX40 agonist ivuxolimab. This sequence originates from an adult with an advanced solid tumor such as melanoma, head and neck, liver or kidney cancer. The CDR3 region has the DNA TGTGCCAGCAGTTGGGGACAGGGGAGAGGCTCACCCCTCCACTTT. Its translation is CASSWGQGRGSPLHF.